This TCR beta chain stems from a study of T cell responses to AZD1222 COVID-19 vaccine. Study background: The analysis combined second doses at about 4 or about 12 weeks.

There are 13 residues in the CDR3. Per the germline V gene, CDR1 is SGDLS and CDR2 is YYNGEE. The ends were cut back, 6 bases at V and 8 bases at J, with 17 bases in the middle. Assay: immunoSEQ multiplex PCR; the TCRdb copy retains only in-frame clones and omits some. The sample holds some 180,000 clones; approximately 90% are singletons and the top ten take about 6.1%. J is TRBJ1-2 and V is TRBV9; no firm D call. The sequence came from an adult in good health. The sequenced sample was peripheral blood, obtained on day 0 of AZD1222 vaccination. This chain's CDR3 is CASTPVEDRGYTF. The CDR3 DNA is TGTGCCAGCACTCCGGTGGAGGATCGAGGCTACACCTTC.